This TCR beta chain was captured in a study of beta chain features in type 1 diabetes. This clone was counted a few times. Reverse transcription of all isolated RNA meant that expressed TCRB transcripts were sequenced. Measured with immunoSEQ multiplex PCR; TCRdb has only the in-frame clones, and not every one. The data hold about 220,000 clones, with around 9.9% observed a single time. The material sequenced was central memory CD4+ T cells from blood. The clonotype was recovered from a man aged 18 to 29 in good health.

CDR3: CASSWPRGRMNEQFF. CDR3 nucleotides: TGTGCCAGCAGCTGGCCGCGGGGTCGGATGAATGAGCAGTTCTTC. V and J are TRBV11-2 and TRBJ2-1; D may be TRBD2 (6 bases). Trimming shortened V by 4 bases and J by 7 bases, and 17 bases separated the two germline ends. CDR1 and CDR2 (germline): SGHAT, FQNNGV. This CDR3 is built from 15 residues.